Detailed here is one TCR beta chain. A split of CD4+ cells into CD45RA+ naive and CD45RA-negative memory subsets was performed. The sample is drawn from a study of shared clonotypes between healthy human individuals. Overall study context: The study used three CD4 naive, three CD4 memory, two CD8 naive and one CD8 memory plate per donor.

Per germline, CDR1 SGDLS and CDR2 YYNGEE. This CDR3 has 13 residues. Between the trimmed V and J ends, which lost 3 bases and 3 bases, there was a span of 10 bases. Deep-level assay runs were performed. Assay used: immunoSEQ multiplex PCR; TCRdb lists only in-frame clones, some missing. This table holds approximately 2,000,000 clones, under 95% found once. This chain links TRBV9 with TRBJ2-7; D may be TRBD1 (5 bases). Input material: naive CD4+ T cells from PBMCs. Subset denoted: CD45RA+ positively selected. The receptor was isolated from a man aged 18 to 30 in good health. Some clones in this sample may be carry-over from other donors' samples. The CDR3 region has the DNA TGTGCCAGCAGCGGAGGACACCGCTACGAGCAGTACTTC. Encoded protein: CASSGGHRYEQYF.